The clone carrying this TCR beta chain appeared a single time. The sample comes from a study of blood T cell repertoires in COVID-19. Turning to the study itself: Collection of acute and convalescent COVID-19 samples took place in the United States, Italy and Spain. The cDNA or gDNA used as material had been derived from T cells, B-cell-depleted T cells, or PBMCs.

The study assigned cohorts using participant-reported clinical history. Germline V gives CDR1 SGHNT, CDR2 YYREEE (reference sequence). CDR3 length: 13 amino acids. V lost 5 bases to trimming and J lost 6 bases, with 14 bases between them. Original handling: Quantification of nucleated cells was approximated via reference gene primer amplification. Using immunoSEQ multiplex PCR, the repertoire was profiled, and TCRdb retains in-frame clones only, with some absent. V and J calls and clone size are as listed in that table; D and trimming were resolved from the DNA. This table holds 250,000 to 350,000 clones, approximately 92% found once.

The TCR comes from a woman aged 25 to 39 who had recovered from COVID-19. The chain combines TRBV5-4 with TRBJ1-1; tentatively, D is TRBD1 (5 bases). Sequenced input: PBMCs or T cells enriched from blood (not recorded which). The CDR3 here is CASSGAGSAEAFF. CDR3 DNA sequence: TGTGCCAGCAGTGGGGCTGGCTCCGCTGAAGCTTTCTTT.